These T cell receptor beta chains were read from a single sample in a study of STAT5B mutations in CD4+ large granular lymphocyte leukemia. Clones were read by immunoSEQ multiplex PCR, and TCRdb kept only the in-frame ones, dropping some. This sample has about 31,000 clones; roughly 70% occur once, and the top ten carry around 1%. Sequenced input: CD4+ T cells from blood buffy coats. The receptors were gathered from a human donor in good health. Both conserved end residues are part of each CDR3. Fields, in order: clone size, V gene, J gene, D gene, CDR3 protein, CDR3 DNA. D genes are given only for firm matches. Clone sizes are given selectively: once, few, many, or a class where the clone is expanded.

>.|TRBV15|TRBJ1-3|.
CATSRVRVSGNTIYF
TGTGCCACCAGCAGAGTGAGAGTCTCTGGAAACACCATATATTTT
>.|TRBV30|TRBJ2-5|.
CAWNGALEVEETQYF
TGTGCCTGGAACGGGGCCCTAGAGGTGGAAGAGACCCAGTACTTC
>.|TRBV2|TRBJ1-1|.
CASRTGLGTEAFF
TGTGCCAGCAGGACGGGACTAGGGACTGAAGCTTTCTTT
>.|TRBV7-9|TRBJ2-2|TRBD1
CASSFRQGGNTGELFF
TGTGCCAGCAGCTTCCGACAGGGGGGGAACACCGGGGAGCTGTTTTTT
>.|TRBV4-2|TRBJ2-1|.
CASSQGPSRGHGDEQFF
TGTGCCAGCAGCCAAGGCCCTTCTCGGGGCCACGGCGATGAGCAGTTCTTC
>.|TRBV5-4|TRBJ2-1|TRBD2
CASSFQRGTVLF
TGTGCCAGCAGCTTCCAGCGGGGGACTGTCCTCTTC
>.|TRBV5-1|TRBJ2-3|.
CASTRQFGADTQYF
TGCGCCAGCACTCGCCAGTTTGGCGCAGATACGCAGTATTTT
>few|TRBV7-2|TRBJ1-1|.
CASSLNTVNTEAFF
TGTGCCAGCAGTCTTAATACAGTGAACACTGAAGCTTTCTTT
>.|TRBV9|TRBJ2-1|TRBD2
CASSGTRGNEQFF
TGTGCCAGTTCCGGGACTAGAGGTAATGAGCAGTTCTTC
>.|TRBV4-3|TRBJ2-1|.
CASSQGGSSYNEQFF
TGCGCCAGCAGCCAAGGAGGAAGCTCCTACAATGAGCAGTTCTTC
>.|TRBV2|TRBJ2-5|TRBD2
CASGQAGVIQETQYF
TGTGCCAGCGGGCAAGCGGGGGTTATTCAAGAGACCCAGTACTTC
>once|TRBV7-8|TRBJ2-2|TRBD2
CAIYSLSGRAPGELFF
TGTGCCATCTATTCTCTTAGCGGGAGGGCCCCCGGGGAGCTGTTTTTT
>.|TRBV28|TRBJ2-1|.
CASSLWGARYNEQFF
TGTGCCAGCAGTTTATGGGGGGCCCGCTACAATGAGCAGTTCTTC
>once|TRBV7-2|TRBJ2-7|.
CASSTNYRVTYEQYF
TGTGCCAGCAGCACGAACTACAGGGTAACCTACGAGCAGTACTTC
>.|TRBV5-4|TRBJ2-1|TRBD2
CASSAGEGLPYNEQFF
TGTGCCAGCAGCGCTGGAGAGGGACTACCCTACAATGAGCAGTTCTTC
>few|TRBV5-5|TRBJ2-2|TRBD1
CASSLAPTGATNTGELFF
TGTGCCAGCAGCTTGGCGCCTACAGGGGCGACGAACACCGGGGAGCTGTTTTTT
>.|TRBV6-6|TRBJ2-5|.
CASSWQTVQETQYF
TGTGCCAGCAGTTGGCAGACAGTTCAAGAGACCCAGTACTTC
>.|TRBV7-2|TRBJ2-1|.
CASSIRGVNEQFF
TGTGCCAGCAGCATTAGGGGGGTCAATGAGCAGTTCTTC
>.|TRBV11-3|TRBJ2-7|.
CASSFLGLPLEQYF
TGTGCCAGCAGCTTCCTCGGGCTTCCTTTGGAGCAGTACTTC
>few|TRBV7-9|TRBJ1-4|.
CASSGVQNEKLFF
TGTGCCAGCAGTGGTGTTCAAAATGAAAAACTGTTTTTT
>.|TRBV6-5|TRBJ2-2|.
CASSSPSRGTGELFF
TGTGCCAGCAGTTCCCCGAGCAGGGGCACCGGGGAGCTGTTTTTT
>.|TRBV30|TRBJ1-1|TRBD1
CAWEQGARRAFF
TGTGCCTGGGAACAGGGGGCGCGTCGAGCTTTCTTT
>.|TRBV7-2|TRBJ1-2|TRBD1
CASSIGQGSYTF
TGTGCCAGCAGCATCGGACAGGGCAGCTACACCTTC
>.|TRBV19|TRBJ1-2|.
CASSPPPYGYGYTF
TGTGCCAGTAGCCCGCCGCCGTACGGCTATGGCTACACCTTC
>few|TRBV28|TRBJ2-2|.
CASSPTQHSSSGELFF
TGTGCCAGCAGTCCGACACAACATTCGTCTTCCGGGGAGCTGTTTTTT
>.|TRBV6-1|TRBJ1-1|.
CASSAMTTGKTEAFF
TGTGCCAGCAGTGCCATGACCACAGGGAAAACTGAAGCTTTCTTT
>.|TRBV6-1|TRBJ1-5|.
CASTPGPNQPQHF
TGTGCCAGCACCCCGGGACCCAATCAGCCCCAGCATTTT
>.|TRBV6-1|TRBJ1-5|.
CASRGEGGNQPQHF
TGTGCCAGCAGGGGGGAAGGGGGCAATCAGCCCCAGCATTTT
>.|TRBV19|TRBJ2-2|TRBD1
CASSKGTGNTGELFF
TGTGCCAGTAGTAAAGGGACAGGAAACACCGGGGAGCTGTTTTTT
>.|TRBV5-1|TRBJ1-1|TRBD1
CASSGGTGGVKAFF
TGCGCCAGCAGCGGAGGGACAGGGGGCGTTAAAGCTTTCTTT
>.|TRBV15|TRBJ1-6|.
CATSRGPQGGSPLHF
TGTGCCACCAGCAGAGGTCCCCAGGGAGGATCACCCCTCCACTTT
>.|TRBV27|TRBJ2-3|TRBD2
CASSFGRGDTQYF
TGTGCCAGCAGTTTCGGGAGGGGGGATACGCAGTATTTT
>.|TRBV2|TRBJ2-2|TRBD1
CASRQRTGSTGELFF
TGTGCCAGCAGACAGAGGACAGGGAGCACCGGGGAGCTGTTTTTT
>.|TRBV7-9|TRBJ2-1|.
CASSFTLRKFF
TGTGCCAGCAGCTTTACGCTTAGAAAGTTCTTC
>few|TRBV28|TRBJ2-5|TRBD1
CASSPGTAETQYF
TGTGCCAGCAGTCCTGGGACAGCAGAGACCCAGTACTTC
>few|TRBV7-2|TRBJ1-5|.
CASSLDGVNNQPQHF
TGTGCCAGCAGCTTAGACGGCGTAAACAATCAGCCCCAGCATTTT
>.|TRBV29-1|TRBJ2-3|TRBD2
CSTTSGVSTDTQYF
TGCAGCACAACTAGCGGGGTTAGCACAGATACGCAGTATTTT
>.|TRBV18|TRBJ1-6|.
CASSDRQGPLTLPPLHF
TGTGCCAGCTCAGATCGGCAGGGGCCTCTGACTTTGCCGCCCCTCCACTTT
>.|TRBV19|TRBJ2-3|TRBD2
CASSPSGAVRSTQYF
TGTGCCAGTAGTCCTAGCGGGGCCGTTCGTAGCACGCAGTATTTT
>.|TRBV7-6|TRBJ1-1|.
CASSAAPNTEAFF
TGTGCCAGCAGCGCCGCACCGAACACTGAAGCTTTCTTT
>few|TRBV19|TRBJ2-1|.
CASSPSGERSEQFF
TGTGCCAGTAGTCCGTCAGGGGAGCGTAGTGAGCAGTTCTTC
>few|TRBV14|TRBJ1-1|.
CASSLQGNTEAFF
TGTGCCAGCAGCCTACAGGGGAACACTGAAGCTTTCTTT
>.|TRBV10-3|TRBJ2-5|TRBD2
CAIGLAGGEGAQYF
TGTGCCATCGGACTAGCGGGGGGCGAAGGGGCCCAGTACTTC
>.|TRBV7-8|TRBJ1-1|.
CASSFIAPEPAEAFF
TGTGCCAGCAGCTTTATCGCCCCGGAGCCAGCCGAAGCTTTCTTT
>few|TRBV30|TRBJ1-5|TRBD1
CAWSKTGVQPQHF
TGTGCCTGGAGTAAGACAGGGGTCCAGCCCCAGCATTTT
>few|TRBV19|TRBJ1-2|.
CASSATRRAGYGYTF
TGTGCCAGTAGTGCGACGCGGAGGGCGGGCTATGGCTACACCTTC
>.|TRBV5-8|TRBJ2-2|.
CASSRHEGPNTGELFF
TGTGCCAGCAGCAGACATGAGGGACCTAACACCGGGGAGCTGTTTTTT
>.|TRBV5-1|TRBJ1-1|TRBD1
CASSSYRGLTTEAFF
TGCGCCAGCAGCTCGTACAGGGGACTTACCACTGAAGCTTTCTTT
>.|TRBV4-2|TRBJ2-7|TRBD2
CASSQEWTSGYEQYF
TGTGCCAGCAGCCAAGAGTGGACTAGCGGCTACGAGCAGTACTTC
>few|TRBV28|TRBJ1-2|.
CASSFGKQVINYGYTF
TGTGCCAGCAGTTTCGGAAAACAGGTGATTAACTATGGCTACACCTTC